Below, 7 T cell receptor beta chains from the same sample are listed, as sequenced in a study of CD8 T cells in ankylosing spondylitis. Study conclusions and caveats: Several highly homologous variants made up a TCR beta motif that seemed to typify ankylosing spondylitis blood.

TCRdb used MiXCR to reprocess the 5' RACE reads, holding one entry per CDR3 protein. The profile shows hundreds of thousands of distinct CDR3 sequences, 12% of them singletons. For these TCRs, the target antigens are not known. Specimen: blood, either unsorted or a sorted T cell fraction (not recorded which). The receptors stem from a male donor with ankylosing spondylitis.

The chain carries TRBV2 and TRBJ2-3, with D perhaps TRBD1 (6 bases). Trimming cost V 8 bases and J 0 bases, with 12 bases left between them. Germline-derived CDR1 and CDR2 are SNHLY and FYNNEI. The length of the CDR3 is 14 residues. CDR3 loop: CASSGQLSTDTQYF. CDR3 bases: TGTGCCAGCTCTGGACAGCTTAGCACAGATACGCAGTATTTT.

The V gene is TRBV20-1, the J gene TRBJ1-2; 8 positions agree with TRBD1. Germline-derived CDR1 and CDR2 are DFQATT and SNEGSKA (reference sequence). The V and J ends lost 6 bases and 6 bases, in that order; junction bases with no gene match: 3. This CDR3 contains 11 residues. Here the CDR3 DNA reads TGCAGTGCCAAGACAGGGGATGGCTACACCTTC. This encodes CSAKTGDGYTF.

This clonotype was observed a handful of times. The chain joins TRBV24-1 to TRBJ2-3; TRBD2 matches at 9 bases. This CDR3 region has 16 residues. Germline lookup yields CDR1 KGHDR and CDR2 SFDVKD. The V and J ends lost 4 bases and 7 bases, in that order; junction bases with no gene match: 11. The DNA for the CDR3 is TGTGCCACCAGTGACCAGAAGCGGGGGGCCACCCATACGCAGTATTTT. This translates into CATSDQKRGATHTQYF.

This clonotype was seen a handful of times. This sequence joins TRBV6-2 or TRBV6-3 and TRBJ2-3; no clear D. Trimming removed 5 bases at V and 4 bases at J, with 16 bases between. Germline lookup yields CDR1 MNHEY and CDR2 SVGEGT. The CDR3 is 15 residues long. The CDR3 reads CASSPGRSVPDTQYF. In nucleotides, the CDR3 is TGTGCCAGCAGTCCCGGCCGAAGTGTTCCAGATACGCAGTATTTT.

This clonotype was recorded a few times. V gene TRBV7-2 combines with J gene TRBJ2-5; no reliable D call. The V end was cut by 7 bases, the J end by 4 bases, with 10 bases between. Germline V gene data show CDR1 as SGHTA and CDR2 as FQGNSA. The CDR3 covers 12 residues. Written as DNA, the CDR3 is TGTGCCAGCACACCCGTCGGAGAGACCCAGTACTTC. This translates into CASTPVGETQYF.

The chain recombines TRBV20-1 with TRBJ2-7; D uncertain. Between the trimmed V and J ends, which lost 3 bases and 1 base, there was a span of 13 bases. CDR1 is DFQATT, CDR2 SNEGSKA, per germline (reference sequence). This CDR3 region has 14 residues. The CDR3 coding sequence is TGCAGTGCTAGTGTAGTTTATGGGTCCTACGAGCAGTACTTC. Its protein product is CSASVVYGSYEQYF.

This clonotype was detected only a few times. V gene TRBV30 combines with J gene TRBJ2-3; 10 positions match TRBD1. The CDR3 spans 15 residues. Losses at the gene ends were 3 bases for V and 3 bases for J; bases not matched to a gene: 6. The V gene's germline CDR1 is GTSNPN and CDR2 SVGIG (reference sequence). The CDR3 loop is CAWSPGQGGTDTQYF. The CDR3 nucleotides read TGTGCCTGGAGCCCCGGACAGGGGGGAACAGATACGCAGTATTTT.